The 7 T cell receptor beta chains below all came from one sample that was sequenced in a study of cytomegalovirus exposure and HLA in healthy donors. PCR used 60 Vbeta primers and 13 Jbeta primers. Profiling relied on immunoSEQ multiplex PCR, and the TCRdb table lists in-frame clones only, not all of them. Among some 110,000 clones listed, around 80% were seen once. The specimen sequenced was PBMCs. These receptors were obtained from a woman aged 55-70 years in good health and CMV-seropositive.

The rearrangement uses TRBV6-5 and TRBJ2-5, with D possibly matching TRBD2 (5 bases). The length of the CDR3 is 13 residues. Germline V gene sequence: CDR1 MNHEY, CDR2 SVGAGI. Deletions cut 6 bases from V and 3 bases from J, with 11 bases between. CDR3 DNA: TGTGCCAGCAGCCGGAACGGGGAAGAGACCCAGTACTTC. Encoded protein: CASSRNGEETQYF.

The J gene is TRBJ1-1, the V gene TRBV18; possibly TRBD1 for D (5 bases). V lost 2 bases and J lost 1, with 11 bases in between. The CDR3 contains 15 residues. Germline V gene sequence: CDR1 KGHSH, CDR2 LQKENI. The DNA of the CDR3 is TGTGCCAGCTCACCAGGCAGGGCGTCGAACACTGAAGCTTTCTTT. This translates into CASSPGRASNTEAFF.

This clone was observed a handful of times. The chain carries TRBV6-5 and TRBJ1-3, with TRBD1 as a possible D gene (6 bases). This CDR3 region has 15 residues. Germline assignment: CDR1 MNHEY and CDR2 SVGAGI. V lost 5 bases to trimming and J lost 5 bases, with 16 bases between them. The DNA for the CDR3 is TGTGCCAGCAGTCCCTCAGGGACACGGAGAAACACCATATATTTT. It encodes CASSPSGTRRNTIYF.

The gene calls are TRBV19 and TRBJ2-2; 9 bases fit TRBD1. The CDR3 has 13 residues. Per the germline V gene, CDR1 is LNHDA and CDR2 is SQIVND (reference sequence). The ends lost 5 bases at V and 6 bases at J; junction bases unmatched: 1. The CDR3 sequence: CASSRQGAGELFF. The CDR3 DNA sequence: TGTGCCAGTAGTCGACAGGGGGCCGGGGAGCTGTTTTTT.

This clone was found a few times. J is TRBJ2-1 and V is TRBV25-1; 9 positions match TRBD2. The CDR3 runs 18 residues. Per the germline V gene, CDR1 is MGHDK and CDR2 is SYGVNS. With V trimmed by 2 bases and J by 0 bases, 8 bases remained unmatched. The CDR3 DNA reads as TGTGCCAGCAGTGAAGGGGGGACTAGCCCCTTCTCCTACAATGAGCAGTTCTTC. Amino acid sequence: CASSEGGTSPFSYNEQFF. Together with reference TRBV25-1 and TRBJ2-1, the CDR3 gives the full variable domain: EADIYQTPRYLVIGTGKKITLECSQTMGHDKMYWYQQDPGMELHLIHYSYGVNSTEKGDLSSESTVSRIRTEHFPLTLESARPSHTSQYLCASSEGGTSPFSYNEQFFGPGTRLTVL.

This chain joins TRBV7-2 and TRBJ2-5; the match to TRBD1 covers 7 bases. This CDR3 has 16 residues. CDR1 is SGHTA, CDR2 FQGNSA, per germline. With V trimmed by 5 bases and J by 4 bases, 13 bases remained unmatched. CDR3 loop: CASSPRAGGRRETQYF. The CDR3 region has the DNA TGTGCCAGCAGCCCAAGGGCAGGGGGACGACGAGAGACCCAGTACTTC.

The chain carries TRBV5-1 and TRBJ2-3; 8 bases line up with TRBD2. With 4 bases clipped from V and 6 bases from J, the junction kept 10 bases outside the gene matches. The CDR3 is 15 residues long. CDR1 and CDR2 from the germline V gene are SGHRS and YFSETQ. CDR3 in DNA: TGCGCCAGCAGCCTACTAGCGGACCGGGGGGATACGCAGTATTTT. Residues: CASSLLADRGDTQYF.